The 11 T cell receptor beta chains below all came from one sample that was sequenced in a study of siplizumab effects on memory and regulatory T cells. Sequencing was performed with immunoSEQ multiplex PCR; in TCRdb, only in-frame clones are kept and a portion is missing. The sample yields about 72,000 clones, 91% seen once. Sequenced material: CD8+ T cells sorted from blood. The receptors here all came from a human donor in good health.

This clone was counted between two and nine times. This rearrangement joins TRBV7-9 to TRBJ2-1; 7 positions match TRBD2. Unmatched junction bases numbered 4, after V lost 3 bases and J lost 8 bases. This CDR3 contains 13 residues. The germline V gene has CDR1 SEHNR and CDR2 FQNEAQ (reference sequence). CDR3 DNA: TGTGCCAGCAGCTTCGGGACTAACGATGAGCAGTTCTTC. Its translation: CASSFGTNDEQFF.

The chain combines TRBV19 with TRBJ1-1; weak D call: TRBD1 (5 bases). V lost 11 bases and J lost 1, with 17 bases in between. This CDR3 spans 14 amino acids. Per the germline V gene, CDR1 is LNHDA and CDR2 is SQIVND (reference sequence). As DNA, the CDR3 is TGTGCCTGTGGGGACGGGTATGAGAACACTGAAGCTTTCTTT. It specifies CACGDGYENTEAFF. Full variable domain (missing parts from reference TRBV19 and TRBJ1-1): DGGITQSPKYLFRKEGQNVTLSCEQNLNHDAMYWYRQDPGQGLRLIYYSQIVNDFQKGDIAEGYSVSREKKESFPLTVTSAQKNPTAFYLCACGDGYENTEAFFGQGTRLTVV.

This chain joins TRBV15 and TRBJ1-2; maybe TRBD1 (5 bases). V lost 3 bases and J 2 bases, leaving 13 bases between the germline ends. The CDR3 sequence is 15 residues long. The V gene's germline CDR1 is LNHNV and CDR2 YYDKDF (reference sequence). CDR3 DNA: TGTGCCACCAGCAGCGGGAGGGGCCAAAACTATGGCTACACCTTC. Its translation: CATSSGRGQNYGYTF.

This clone was picked up one time. The V call is TRBV7-6, the J call TRBJ1-1; D is undetermined. V lost 1 base and J 1 base, leaving 13 bases between the germline ends. Germline V gene sequence: CDR1 SGHVS, CDR2 FNYEAQ. CDR3 length: 16 amino acids. CDR3 DNA sequence: TGTGCCAGCAGCTTAGGGGGAAACAGAGCGAACACTGAAGCTTTCTTT. Amino acid sequence: CASSLGGNRANTEAFF.

The V and J genes are TRBV15 and TRBJ1-1, with TRBD1 as a possible D gene (6 bases). V was pared by 3 bases and J by 0 bases, with 14 bases between. CDR1 and CDR2 (germline): LNHNV, YYDKDF (reference sequence). The CDR3 totals 16 residues. CDR3 region: CATSRGRGGLNTEAFF. The CDR3, as DNA: TGTGCCACCAGCAGGGGAAGGGGGGGACTGAACACTGAAGCTTTCTTT.

V is TRBV5-6 and J is TRBJ2-3, with D hard to call. The length of the CDR3 is 15 residues. The ends were cut back, 3 bases at V and 5 bases at J, with 16 bases in the middle. Germline V CDR1 and CDR2: SGHDT, YYEEEE. CDR3 region: CASSYRALMGDTQYF. The DNA for the CDR3 is TGTGCCAGCAGCTACCGGGCCCTTATGGGAGATACGCAGTATTTT.

In this sample, this clone turned up once. CDR3 bases: TGCGCCAGCAGCCAACCCGATTGGGACGGGAACACTGAAGCTTTCTTT. This sequence encodes CASSQPDWDGNTEAFF. The chain employs TRBV4-1 and TRBJ1-1; a weak D match, TRBD1 (5 bases). The CDR3 extends over 16 amino acids. The V end was cut by 2 bases, the J end by 1 base, with 14 bases between. Germline CDR1 MGHRA, CDR2 YSYEKL.

This clone was counted once. J is TRBJ2-1 and V is TRBV6-1; 7 bases are shared with TRBD1. The ends lost 3 bases at V and 7 bases at J; junction bases unmatched: 9. The length of the CDR3 is 15 residues. Germline lookup yields CDR1 MNHNS and CDR2 SASEGT. In DNA form, the CDR3 reads TGTGCCAGCAGTGAGCATTTCAGGGGGTCGAATGAGCAGTTCTTC. Its translation: CASSEHFRGSNEQFF.

This clone was seen a handful of times. The chain joins TRBV29-1 to TRBJ2-2; D uncertain. V was cut by 6 bases and J by 3 bases, with 8 bases left in between. The CDR3 is 12 amino acids. The germline V gene encodes CDR1 SQVTM and CDR2 ANQGSEA. The CDR3 bases are TGCAGCGTCACCACAGACACCGGGGAGCTGTTTTTT. Amino acid sequence: CSVTTDTGELFF.

V gene TRBV4-1 combines with J gene TRBJ2-2; D call uncertain. The CDR3 runs to 15 residues. Germline assignment: CDR1 MGHRA and CDR2 YSYEKL. Trimming pared 0 bases from V and 6 bases from J, leaving 11 bases between. The CDR3 nucleotides are TGCGCCAGCAGCCAAGATTTGGGCGGAGCCGGGGAGCTGTTTTTT. Its translation: CASSQDLGGAGELFF.

The chain has TRBV5-5 and TRBJ1-1, with TRBD1 matching over 8 bases. Germline V gene sequence: CDR1 SGHKS, CDR2 YYEKEE (reference sequence). Germline trimming cut 1 base from V and 5 bases from J; bases unmatched to any gene: 7. This CDR3 is built from 15 residues. The CDR3 DNA follows: TGTGCCAGCAGCTTGTCACCAGGGGGCTATACTGAAGCTTTCTTT. Translated, it gives CASSLSPGGYTEAFF.